The entry below gives a single T cell receptor (beta chain) sequence along with its context. This sample stems from a study of CD8 T cells in ankylosing spondylitis. The CDR3 sequence is 16 residues long. V trimming: 5 bases; J trimming: 6 bases; junction bases outside the gene matches: 12. TCRdb reanalysed the 5' RACE reads using MiXCR and keeps one entry per CDR3 protein. The table records approximately 240,000 distinct CDR3 sequences, roughly a quarter of them present only once. Sequenced input: blood, either unsorted or a sorted T cell fraction (not recorded which). The rearrangement joins TRBV12-3 or TRBV12-4 to TRBJ2-2, with TRBD1 matching 7 bases. This receptor was taken from a male donor with ankylosing spondylitis or in good health (not recorded which). As DNA, the CDR3 is TGTGCCAGCAGTCTCTACCGGGACAGCGTTGCCGGGGAGCTGTTTTTT. It translates to CASSLYRDSVAGELFF.